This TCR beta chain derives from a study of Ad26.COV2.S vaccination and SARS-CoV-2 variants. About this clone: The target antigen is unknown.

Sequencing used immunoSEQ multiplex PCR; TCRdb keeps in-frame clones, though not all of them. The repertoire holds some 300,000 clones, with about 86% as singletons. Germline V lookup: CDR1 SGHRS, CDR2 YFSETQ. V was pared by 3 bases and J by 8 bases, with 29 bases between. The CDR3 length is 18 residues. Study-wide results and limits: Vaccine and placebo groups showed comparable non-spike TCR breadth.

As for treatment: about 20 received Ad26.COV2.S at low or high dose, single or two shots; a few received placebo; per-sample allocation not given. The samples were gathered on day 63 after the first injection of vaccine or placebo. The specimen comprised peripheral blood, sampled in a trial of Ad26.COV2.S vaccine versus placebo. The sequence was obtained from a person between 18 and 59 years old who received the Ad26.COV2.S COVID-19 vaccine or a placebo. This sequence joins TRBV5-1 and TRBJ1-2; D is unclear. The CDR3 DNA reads TGCGCCAGCAGCTCCCGTGGGTCTACCGGGCCCCCCGGAGGGGGCTACACCTTC. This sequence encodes CASSSRGSTGPPGGGYTF.